The subject of this entry is one T cell receptor (beta chain). Measured with immunoSEQ multiplex PCR; TCRdb has only the in-frame clones, and not every one. The sample holds 62,000 or so clones, around 90% seen once. The data are from a study of OX40 agonist ivuxolimab in advanced cancers. Trimming pared 0 bases from V and 6 bases from J, leaving 15 bases between. This CDR3 comprises 15 residues. CDR1 is SGHNT, CDR2 YYREEE, per germline (reference sequence). This TCR was sampled from an adult with an advanced solid tumor such as melanoma, head and neck, liver or kidney cancer. The sequencing used CD4+ or CD8+ T cells sorted from blood, collected in a trial of the OX40 agonist ivuxolimab. This rearrangement joins TRBV5-4 to TRBJ1-1; possible D gene TRBD1, 6 bases. The CDR3 bases are TGTGCCAGCAGCTTGGCGGGGGCTACAGGCTCTGAAGCTTTCTTT. Its protein product is CASSLAGATGSEAFF.